This T cell receptor beta chain is from a study of T cell responses to AZD1222 COVID-19 vaccine. Data came from immunoSEQ multiplex PCR; TCRdb stores just in-frame clones and leaves some out. The table has approximately 110,000 clones, about 87% seen once. About this clone itself: Its cognate antigen is unknown.

Study-wide points: Increases in Spike-specific TCR breadth and depth were seen after two AZD1222 doses.

The CDR3 loop spans 16 amino acids. CDR1 and CDR2 from the germline V gene are SGHVS and FNYEAQ. Trimming took 4 bases from V and 1 from J, leaving 16 bases between them. V usage is TRBV7-6 and J usage is TRBJ2-5, with D tentatively TRBD2 (7 bases). This clonotype originated in an adult in good health. Specimen: peripheral blood, collected on day 0 of AZD1222 vaccination. The CDR3 sequence: CASSWGGASGQETQYF. The DNA for the CDR3 is TGTGCCAGCAGCTGGGGGGGGGCTAGCGGCCAAGAGACCCAGTACTTC.